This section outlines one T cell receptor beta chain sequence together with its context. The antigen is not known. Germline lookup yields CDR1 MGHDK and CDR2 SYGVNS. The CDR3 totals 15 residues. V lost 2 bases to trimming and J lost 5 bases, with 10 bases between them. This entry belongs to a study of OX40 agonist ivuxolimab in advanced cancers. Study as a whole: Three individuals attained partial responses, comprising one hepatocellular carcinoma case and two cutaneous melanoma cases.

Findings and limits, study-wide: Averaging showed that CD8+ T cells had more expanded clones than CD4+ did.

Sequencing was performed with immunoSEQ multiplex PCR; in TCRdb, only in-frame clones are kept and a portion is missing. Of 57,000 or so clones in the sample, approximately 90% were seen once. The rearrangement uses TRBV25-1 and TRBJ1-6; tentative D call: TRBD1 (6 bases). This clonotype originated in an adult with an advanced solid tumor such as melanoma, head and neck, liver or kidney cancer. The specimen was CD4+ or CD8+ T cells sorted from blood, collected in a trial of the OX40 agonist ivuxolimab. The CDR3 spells CASSEPTGNNSPLHF. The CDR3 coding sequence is TGTGCCAGCAGTGAACCAACAGGGAATAATTCACCCCTCCACTTT.